The clone carrying this T cell receptor (beta chain) came up once. Its antigen is as yet unknown. Some clones are missing from TCRdb's copy, which holds only in-frame ones; the method was immunoSEQ multiplex PCR. The sample holds about 33,000 clones; just under 95% are singletons and the top ten take roughly 26%. This entry belongs to a study of T cell clones after liver transplantation. Study-wide results and caveats: The donor-reactive repertoire was only partly measurable in a couple of subjects, lacking donor cells. These preliminary findings come from unstandardized post-transplant sampling times.

The V end lost 5 bases, the J end lost 3 bases, and 20 bases lay between the germline ends. CDR1 is LNHDA and CDR2 is SQIVND in the germline V gene (reference sequence). The CDR3 consists of 16 residues. This chain joins TRBV19 and TRBJ2-7; a weak D match, TRBD2 (5 bases). The receptor was isolated from a human patient who received a liver transplant. A share of the T cells may be of graft donor origin. Sequences were derived from CD8+ T cells from blood, sampled 12 months after liver transplant. DNA for the CDR3: TGTGCCAGTAGTTCCAGCGGCCCCCAGGTTTACTACGAGCAGTACTTC. Translation gives CASSSSGPQVYYEQYF. Using reference TRBV19 and TRBJ2-7 for the parts outside the CDR3, the full variable domain is DGGITQSPKYLFRKEGQNVTLSCEQNLNHDAMYWYRQDPGQGLRLIYYSQIVNDFQKGDIAEGYSVSREKKESFPLTVTSAQKNPTAFYLCASSSSGPQVYYEQYFGPGTRLTVT.